This T cell receptor (beta chain) was obtained from a study of cytomegalovirus exposure and HLA in healthy donors. Study details: The 95 to 150 validation repertoires, a later analysis reported, used the same platform as the 666 first-cohort repertoires. Whole-study results and caveats: Subsequent analysis found a tendency for first-cohort TCR clusters to co-occur within the 95 to 150 validation repertoires. Among TCR sequences, most were rare, though some public TCRs appeared in many donors. Cytomegalovirus-associated status was assigned to about 180 TCR beta chains.

J was trimmed by 1 base and V by 0 bases; bases with no gene match: 5. This CDR3 has 18 amino acids. The germline V gene has CDR1 SGHNT and CDR2 YYREEE (reference sequence). Here immunoSEQ multiplex PCR was the method, and the copy in TCRdb shows in-frame clones only, minus some. The sample holds more than 250,000 clones, 75% to 90% seen once. With respect to this clone: Its antigen remains unidentified.

The chain couples TRBV5-4 to TRBJ2-1; 12 nucleotides align to TRBD2. The receptor's source is a woman between 18 and 29 years old in good health and CMV-seronegative. The sample consisted of PBMCs. The CDR3 DNA reads as TGTGCCAGCAGCTTGGCCGGCCTAGCGGGAGGGTCCTACAATGAGCAGTTCTTC. Its translation: CASSLAGLAGGSYNEQFF.